The source of this TCR beta chain is a study of T cells after yellow fever vaccination. The overall study: Low-cell-number fractions underwent preparation using SMART-Seq v4 Ultra Low Input. Study-wide findings and caveats: CD4 and CD8 compartments shared a small share of clonotypes.

MiXCR was run by TCRdb on the 5' RACE reads, yielding one entry per CDR3 protein. The sample includes about 510,000 distinct CDR3 sequences, around a fifth seen only once; the top ten take 15% to 20%. Deletions cut 1 base from V and 1 base from J, with 19 bases between. Germline loops: CDR1 MNHEY, CDR2 SVGEGT. This CDR3 has 18 amino acids. Details on this clonotype: Its antigen is unknown.

This rearrangement joins TRBV6-2 or TRBV6-3 to TRBJ1-1; D possibly corresponds to TRBD1 (6 bases). The specimen was PBMCs, collected about 20 days after the first yellow fever vaccination. The receptor's source is a man between 18 and 35 years old who received the YFV17D yellow fever vaccine. The CDR3 region is CASSYFPILPRGNTEAFF. CDR3 DNA: TGTGCCAGCAGTTACTTCCCCATCCTTCCCAGGGGGAACACTGAAGCTTTCTTT.